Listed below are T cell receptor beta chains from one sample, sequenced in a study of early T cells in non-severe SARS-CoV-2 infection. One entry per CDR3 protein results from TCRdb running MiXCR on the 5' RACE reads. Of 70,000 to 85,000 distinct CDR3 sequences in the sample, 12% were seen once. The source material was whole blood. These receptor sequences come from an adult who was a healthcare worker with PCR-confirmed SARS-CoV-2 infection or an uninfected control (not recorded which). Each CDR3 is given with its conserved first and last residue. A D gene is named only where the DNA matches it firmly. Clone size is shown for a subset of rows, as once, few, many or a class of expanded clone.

CDR3nt: TGTGCCAGCAGCTTTTCCCTGTCCGGGGAGCAGTACTTC
CDR3aa: CASSFSLSGEQYF
v_gene: TRBV5-6
abundance: few
j_gene: TRBJ2-7
d_gene: .

CDR3nt: TGTGCCAGCAGTTACCTAGCGGGAGCGCGAAACAATGAGCAGTTCTTC
CDR3aa: CASSYLAGARNNEQFF
v_gene: TRBV6-6
abundance: .
j_gene: TRBJ2-1
d_gene: TRBD2

CDR3nt: TGTGCCAGCAGCCAGGCGGGACTAGTGTCCTACGAGCAGTACTTC
CDR3aa: CASSQAGLVSYEQYF
v_gene: TRBV3-1
abundance: once
j_gene: TRBJ2-7
d_gene: TRBD2

CDR3nt: TGCAGCGTTGCCCTCTCGACAGACCCCAATCAGCCCCAGCATTTT
CDR3aa: CSVALSTDPNQPQHF
v_gene: TRBV29-1
abundance: many
j_gene: TRBJ1-5
d_gene: .

CDR3nt: TGTGCCAGCAGCGACGGGACGGATAATGAAAAACTGTTTTTT
CDR3aa: CASSDGTDNEKLFF
v_gene: TRBV7-9
abundance: few
j_gene: TRBJ1-4
d_gene: .

CDR3nt: TGTGCCAGCAGCGCCGGGACTGAAGAGCAGTTCTTC
CDR3aa: CASSAGTEEQFF
v_gene: TRBV6-4
abundance: .
j_gene: TRBJ2-1
d_gene: .

CDR3nt: TGCAGCGTTTTTAGCGGGACCTACGAGCAGTACTTC
CDR3aa: CSVFSGTYEQYF
v_gene: TRBV29-1
abundance: .
j_gene: TRBJ2-7
d_gene: TRBD2

CDR3nt: TGTGCCAGCAGGATAGCGGGAGGCACAGATACGCAGTATTTT
CDR3aa: CASRIAGGTDTQYF
v_gene: TRBV27
abundance: .
j_gene: TRBJ2-3
d_gene: TRBD2

CDR3nt: TGTGCCAGCAGCCTACGACAGGGCGCTGAAGCTTTCTTT
CDR3aa: CASSLRQGAEAFF
v_gene: TRBV11-1
abundance: .
j_gene: TRBJ1-1
d_gene: TRBD1

CDR3nt: TGTGCCAGCAGTTACGTCAGCGGGAGCACAGATACGCAGTATTTT
CDR3aa: CASSYVSGSTDTQYF
v_gene: TRBV6-6
abundance: few
j_gene: TRBJ2-3
d_gene: .

CDR3nt: TGTGCCAGCAGTTCCTCTGAGCGGGGGGGCGAGCAGTACTTC
CDR3aa: CASSSSERGGEQYF
v_gene: TRBV28
abundance: .
j_gene: TRBJ2-7
d_gene: TRBD2

CDR3nt: TGTGCCAGCAGCCAAGATCTATTTGCGGGACAGGGACAAGAGACCCAGTACTTC
CDR3aa: CASSQDLFAGQGQETQYF
v_gene: TRBV3-1
abundance: many
j_gene: TRBJ2-5
d_gene: TRBD1

CDR3nt: TGTGCCAGCAGCCCCGTCCTGGGGGACACTGAAGCTTTCTTT
CDR3aa: CASSPVLGDTEAFF
v_gene: TRBV7-9
abundance: many
j_gene: TRBJ1-1
d_gene: .

CDR3nt: TGTGCCAGCAGCTTGAGGGCAGCCAGTAGCACAGATACGCAGTATTTT
CDR3aa: CASSLRAASSTDTQYF
v_gene: TRBV5-5
abundance: few
j_gene: TRBJ2-3
d_gene: .

CDR3nt: TGTGCCAGTAGTATGAGGGAGCGCTACAATGAGCAGTTCTTC
CDR3aa: CASSMRERYNEQFF
v_gene: TRBV19
abundance: many
j_gene: TRBJ2-1
d_gene: .

CDR3nt: TGCAGTGCTAGAGAGGGGGCCGAAGGCGGGGAGCTGTTTTTT
CDR3aa: CSAREGAEGGELFF
v_gene: TRBV20-1
abundance: many
j_gene: TRBJ2-2
d_gene: .

CDR3nt: TGTGCCAGCAGCCGAAGGACAGGAAACTACAATGAGCAGTTCTTC
CDR3aa: CASSRRTGNYNEQFF
v_gene: TRBV11-2
abundance: many
j_gene: TRBJ2-1
d_gene: TRBD1

CDR3nt: TGTGCCAGCAGCTTAGGATCCGGAACCGGGGAGCTGTTTTTT
CDR3aa: CASSLGSGTGELFF
v_gene: TRBV7-2
abundance: many
j_gene: TRBJ2-2
d_gene: .

CDR3nt: TGTGCCAGTAGTATACTAACAAGGAACACTGAAGCTTTCTTT
CDR3aa: CASSILTRNTEAFF
v_gene: TRBV19
abundance: few
j_gene: TRBJ1-1
d_gene: .